This T cell receptor beta chain was profiled in a study of naive and memory T cell subsets. Reverse transcription of blood and skin TCR RNA was primed at alpha and beta constant regions. The SP2 primer and nested alpha and beta constant region primers amplified ligated cDNA in four rounds. TCRdb analysed the 5' RACE reads with MiXCR anew, one entry per CDR3 protein. The profile covers about 26,000 distinct CDR3 sequences, with roughly 25% appearing a single time and around 1.8% taken by the ten largest. RNA was extracted from under 3 ml of whole blood of healthy adults. A UMI-containing oligonucleotide was joined by 3' ligation to the TCR cDNA template. Input was about 1 to 1,100 ng of DNase-treated total RNA without cell sorting. This clonotype was seen many times. The CDR3 runs to 17 residues. Germline V lookup: CDR1 LGHDT, CDR2 YNNKEL (reference sequence). V shed 4 bases and J 3 bases; nucleotides not matched to a gene: 12.

The sequence derives from a female donor in good health. The rearrangement joins TRBV3-1 to TRBJ2-3; TRBD2 aligns across 8 bases. The CDR3 region is CASSPTPGGLGTDTQYF. CDR3 nucleotide sequence: TGTGCCAGCAGCCCCACCCCGGGGGGGCTGGGAACAGATACGCAGTATTTT.